This TCR beta chain was observed in a study of tumor and adjacent non-tumor tissue in lung cancer. Findings and caveats of the study: Higher tumor TCR diversity was associated with shorter survival.

On this clonotype itself: Its specificity is not known.

Three rounds of nested PCR, following a modified ARM-PCR protocol, produced the TCRbeta library. Using its own MiXCR run on the multiplex PCR reads, TCRdb lists one record per CDR3 protein. The table shows approximately 100,000 distinct CDR3 sequences, with about 61% occurring only once. No cell sorting was done before RNA was extracted from the tissue. The normal lung tissue was taken more than 3 cm from the tumor edge. Per germline, CDR1 SNHLY and CDR2 FYNNEI. There are 13 residues in the CDR3. The germline V and J ends were trimmed by 6 bases and 6 bases, with 15 bases remaining between them. The clonotype comes from a man between 60 and 75 years old with non-small cell lung cancer. This chain links TRBV2 with TRBJ2-7, with a possible D match to TRBD2 (5 bases). Sequencing was performed on distant non-tumor lung tissue. The CDR3 region has the DNA TGTGCCAGCAGGAGGGCTCTGGTGTTCGAGCAGTACTTC. Amino acids: CASRRALVFEQYF.